This is a list of T cell receptor beta chains from one sample in a study of cytomegalovirus exposure and HLA in healthy donors. TCRdb's copy holds only in-frame clones and misses some; the assay was immunoSEQ multiplex PCR. The data hold approximately 120,000 clones, with about 93% observed a single time. Sequencing was done on a sample of PBMCs. Source of these receptors: a woman between 18 and 29 years old in good health and CMV-seronegative. Each CDR3 is given with its conserved first and last residue. Fields, in order: V gene, clone size, J gene, D gene, CDR3 DNA, CDR3 protein. A D gene is named only where the DNA matches it firmly. Clone size, where shown, is once, few, many, or a class for clones that have expanded.

>TRBV29-1|.|TRBJ2-5|TRBD2
TGCAGCGTGCGACTAGCGGGCTTACAAGAGACCCAGTACTTC
CSVRLAGLQETQYF
>TRBV28|.|TRBJ2-1|.
TGTGCCAGCAGCTGGACGGGAAAACTAGTAAATGAGCAGTTCTTC
CASSWTGKLVNEQFF
>TRBV6-4|medium-sized|TRBJ2-3|.
TGTGCCAGCAGTGAGGGGGCCACAGATACGCAGTATTTT
CASSEGATDTQYF
>TRBV2|.|TRBJ2-7|.
TGTGCCAGCAGTGTTGACAGGCGTTCTTCCCACTACGAGGTGTACTTC
CASSVDRRSSHYEVYF
>TRBV5-1|once|TRBJ2-3|TRBD1
TGCGCCAGCAGAGGGACAGGGTCATTAGGGGATACGCAGTATTTT
CASRGTGSLGDTQYF
>TRBV10-3|.|TRBJ2-1|.
TGTGCCATCAGTGCGGAGAGCTCCTACAATGAGCAGTTCTTC
CAISAESSYNEQFF
>TRBV7-9|.|TRBJ1-6|TRBD1
TGTGCCAGCAGCACCGGGGACAGGGGTAATTCACCCCTCCACTTT
CASSTGDRGNSPLHF
>TRBV6-5|.|TRBJ2-7|.
TGTGCCAGCAGGTCCGGGACTTCCCCACCCTACGAGCAGTACTTC
CASRSGTSPPYEQYF
>TRBV6-5|.|TRBJ2-6|.
TGTGCCAGCAGCCGACAGGCCTCTGGGGCCAACGTCCTGACTTTC
CASSRQASGANVLTF
>TRBV9|.|TRBJ1-3|TRBD1
TGTGCCAGCAGCGTCGGACAGGGCTCTGGAAACACCATATATTTT
CASSVGQGSGNTIYF
>TRBV28|.|TRBJ2-1|TRBD2
TGTGCCAGCAGTTTGGGACTAGCGGGACCCTACAATGAGCAGTTCTTC
CASSLGLAGPYNEQFF
>TRBV6-1|once|TRBJ1-4|.
TGTGCCAGCAGTAGGCCGACATATGAAAAACTGTTTTTT
CASSRPTYEKLFF
>TRBV5-1|.|TRBJ2-1|.
TGCGCCAGCAGCTTGGCAACCTACAATGAGCAGTTCTTC
CASSLATYNEQFF
>TRBV2|.|TRBJ1-3|TRBD1
TGTGCCAGCATGGGACAGCGAAACACCATATATTTT
CASMGQRNTIYF
>TRBV10-2|.|TRBJ2-5|TRBD2
TGCGCCAGCCTCGCGGGGAGGGGAGAGACCCAGTACTTC
CASLAGRGETQYF
>TRBV5-4|.|TRBJ2-3|TRBD2
TGTGCCAGCAGCTTGTGGCGGGGGGGCCTTACAGATACGCAGTATTTT
CASSLWRGGLTDTQYF
>TRBV4-1|.|TRBJ2-2|TRBD2
TGCGCCAGCAGCCAAGTTCCCCGGGAGGGATGGAACACCGGGGAGCTGTTTTTT
CASSQVPREGWNTGELFF
>TRBV28|.|TRBJ1-1|TRBD1
TGTGCCAGCAGTTTACCACAGGGGACGTCTTTCTTT
CASSLPQGTSFF
>TRBV10-2|.|TRBJ2-7|TRBD1
TGCGCCAGCAGTGAAAAAACGAACAGTGGGACAGGGGGTAACTACGAGCAGTACTTC
CASSEKTNSGTGGNYEQYF
>TRBV5-6|.|TRBJ2-7|.
TGTGCCAGCAGCTTGTCGAATGCGGGGACGTGGGAGCAGTACTTC
CASSLSNAGTWEQYF
>TRBV28|.|TRBJ1-4|.
TGTGCCAGCAGTCCGGGGGACGTTGGTGAAAAACTGTTTTTT
CASSPGDVGEKLFF
>TRBV27|.|TRBJ2-7|.
TGTGCCAGCTGGCGAACAGGATTAACCTACGAGCAGTACTTC
CASWRTGLTYEQYF
>TRBV9|.|TRBJ1-1|.
TGTGCCAGCAGCGTAGTGGGCGTAATGAACACTGAAGCTTTCTTT
CASSVVGVMNTEAFF
>TRBV7-7|.|TRBJ2-1|TRBD2
TGTGCTAGCGGGGGCGCTAGCGGGCCCTACAATGAGCAGTTCTTC
CASGGASGPYNEQFF
>TRBV10-1|.|TRBJ2-3|TRBD2
TGCGCCAGCAGTGTATCGTACGGGGGGACGCAGTATTTT
CASSVSYGGTQYF
>TRBV6-1|.|TRBJ1-5|TRBD1
TGTGCCAGCAGTGAAGGATGGGGACAGGGAAATCAGCCCCAGCATTTT
CASSEGWGQGNQPQHF
>TRBV28|.|TRBJ2-4|.
TGTGCCAGCAGCCGCCGGGATCGAGCCTTCATAGCCAAAAACATTCAGTACTTC
CASSRRDRAFIAKNIQYF